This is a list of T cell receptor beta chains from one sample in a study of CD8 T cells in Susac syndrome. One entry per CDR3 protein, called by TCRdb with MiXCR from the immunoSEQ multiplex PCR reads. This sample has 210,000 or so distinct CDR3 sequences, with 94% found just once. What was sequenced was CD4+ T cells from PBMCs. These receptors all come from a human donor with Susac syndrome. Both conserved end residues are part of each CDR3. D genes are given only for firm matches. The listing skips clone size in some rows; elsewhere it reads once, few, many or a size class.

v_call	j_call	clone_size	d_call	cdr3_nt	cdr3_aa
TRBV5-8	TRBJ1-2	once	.	TGTGCCAGCAGCTTGGCCCTTTCAGGGACAAACGGCTACACCTTC	CASSLALSGTNGYTF
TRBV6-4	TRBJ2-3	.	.	TGTGCCAGCAGTGACCAAACAGATACGCAGTATTTT	CASSDQTDTQYF
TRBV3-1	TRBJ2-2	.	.	TGTGCCAGCAGCGGCGCGGGGCGTGGGGCCGGGGAGCTGTTTTTT	CASSGAGRGAGELFF
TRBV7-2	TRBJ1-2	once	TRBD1	TGTGCCAGCAGCTTAGGGTCCAGGGGGCTTAACTATGGCTACACCTTC	CASSLGSRGLNYGYTF
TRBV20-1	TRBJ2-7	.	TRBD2	TGCAGTGCTAGTGGGGACTACACCCACGAGCAGTACTTC	CSASGDYTHEQYF
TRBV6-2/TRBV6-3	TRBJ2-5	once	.	TGTGCCAGCACCTTCGGACAGACCTGGGCACAAGAGACCCAGTACTTC	CASTFGQTWAQETQYF
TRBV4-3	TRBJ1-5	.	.	TGCGCCAGCAGCCAAGATTTCGCAGGGCTCCGCCAGCCCCAGCATTTT	CASSQDFAGLRQPQHF
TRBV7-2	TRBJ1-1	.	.	TGTGCCAGCAGCTCAGACAGGCTGGTAGGCACTGAAGCTTTCTTT	CASSSDRLVGTEAFF
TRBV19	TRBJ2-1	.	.	TGTGCCAGTACGGCGGGACTTAGGGAGCAGTTCTTC	CASTAGLREQFF
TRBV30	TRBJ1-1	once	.	TGTGCCTGGAAATGGGGGGGATACACTGAAGCTTTCTTT	CAWKWGGYTEAFF
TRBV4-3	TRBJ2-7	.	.	TGCGCCAGCAGCGTGGGGGGGGCAGGTAGTAAAGGCGAGCAGTACTTC	CASSVGGAGSKGEQYF
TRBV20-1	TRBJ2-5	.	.	TGCAGTGCTAGTGAGACTTTGGAGACCCAGTACTTC	CSASETLETQYF
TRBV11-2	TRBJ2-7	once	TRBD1	TGTGCCAGCAGCTTAGGGGGACAGAACTACGAGCAGTACTTC	CASSLGGQNYEQYF
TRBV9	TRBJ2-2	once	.	TGTGCCAGCAGCCGGAGTCGGCAGCTCCGGACCGGGGAGCTGTTTTTT	CASSRSRQLRTGELFF
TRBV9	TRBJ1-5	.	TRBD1	TGTGCCAGCAGCGTAGGTGTGGACAGGGATCAGCCCCAGCATTTT	CASSVGVDRDQPQHF
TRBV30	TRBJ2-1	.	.	TGTGCCTGGAGTGAATTGCGGGGAGGCAATGAGCAGTTCTTC	CAWSELRGGNEQFF
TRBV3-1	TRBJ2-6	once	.	TGTGCCAGCAGCCAAGCCAACGTCCTGACTTTC	CASSQANVLTF
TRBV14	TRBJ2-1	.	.	TGTGCCAGCAGCCAAGTGCTTATCAGGGGTCACAATGAGCAGTTCTTC	CASSQVLIRGHNEQFF
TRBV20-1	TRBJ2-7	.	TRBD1	TGCAGTGCTTGGAGGACAGGGGGCAACGACGAGCAGTACTTC	CSAWRTGGNDEQYF
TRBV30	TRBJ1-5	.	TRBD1	TGTGCCTGGAGTGTGACAGGGGGCTCGGGTCAGCCCCAGCATTTT	CAWSVTGGSGQPQHF
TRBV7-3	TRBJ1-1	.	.	TGTGCCAGCAGCCCGGAGGTACATGGCGCTGAAGCTTTCTTT	CASSPEVHGAEAFF
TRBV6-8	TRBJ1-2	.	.	TGTGCCAGCAGTTACTCGCAGGATAACTATGGCTACACCTTC	CASSYSQDNYGYTF
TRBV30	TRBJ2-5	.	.	TGTGCCTGGAGTGCATCACACCACCAAGAGACCCAGTACTTC	CAWSASHHQETQYF
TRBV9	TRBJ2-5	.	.	TGTGCCAGCAGCGCACAGGGCGGCTCGAGGGACCAGTACTTC	CASSAQGGSRDQYF
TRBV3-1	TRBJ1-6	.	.	TGTGCCAGCAGCCTTAAAGGGGGTTCACCCCTCCACTTT	CASSLKGGSPLHF
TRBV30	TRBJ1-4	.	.	TGTGCCTGGAGTGTGGGGGCAGATGAAAAACTGTTTTTT	CAWSVGADEKLFF
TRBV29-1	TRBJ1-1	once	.	TGCAGCGTTGAGAGGGGGACTACTGAAGCTTTCTTT	CSVERGTTEAFF
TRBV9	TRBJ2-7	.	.	TGTGCCAGCAGCGTAGGTAGCACGGCCTACGAGCAGTACTTC	CASSVGSTAYEQYF
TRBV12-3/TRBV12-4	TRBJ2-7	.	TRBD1	TGTGCCAGCAGCGGTACCGGGACAGCGGTTGGAGCCTACGAGCAGTACTTC	CASSGTGTAVGAYEQYF
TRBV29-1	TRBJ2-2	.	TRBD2	TGCAGCGTTGGGACTAGCATTAACACCGGGGAGCTGTTTTTT	CSVGTSINTGELFF
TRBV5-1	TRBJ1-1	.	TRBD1	TGCGCCAGCAGCGTGGACAGGGGAAACATGAACACTGAAGCTTTCTTT	CASSVDRGNMNTEAFF
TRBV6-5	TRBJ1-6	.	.	TGTGCCAGCCACTCGGGACGCGCACCCCTCCACTTT	CASHSGRAPLHF
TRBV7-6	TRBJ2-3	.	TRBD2	TGTGCCAGCAGCCTCACTCCAGCGGGGGCGACCGGCACAGATACGCAGTATTTT	CASSLTPAGATGTDTQYF
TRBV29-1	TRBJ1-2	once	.	TGCAGTATTCTATCCTATGGCTACACCTTC	CSILSYGYTF
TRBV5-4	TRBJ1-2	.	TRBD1	TGTGCCAGCAGCTTGGACAGGGGTAATGGCTACACCTTC	CASSLDRGNGYTF
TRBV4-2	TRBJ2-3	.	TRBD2	TGTGCCAGCAGCCTGCTAAGCGGGGGGGCGGCAGATACGCAGTATTTT	CASSLLSGGAADTQYF
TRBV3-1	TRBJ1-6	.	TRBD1	TGTGCCAGCAGCCAAGAGCCAGGGGGAAAATCACCCCTCCACTTT	CASSQEPGGKSPLHF
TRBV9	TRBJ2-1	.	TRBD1	TGTGCCAGCAGCGCCCGGGACAGCCCGTACAATGAGCAGTTCTTC	CASSARDSPYNEQFF
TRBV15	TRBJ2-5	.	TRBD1	TGTGCCACCAGCAGACAATCCCGACAGGGACAAGAGACCCAGTACTTC	CATSRQSRQGQETQYF
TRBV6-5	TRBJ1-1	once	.	TGTGCCAGCAGTCGACGGCAGGATGAAGCTTTCTTT	CASSRRQDEAFF
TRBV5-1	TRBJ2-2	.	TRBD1	TGCGCCAGCAGCTTCGTTCCGACTTCAGGGGGAGAGAACACCGGGGAGCTGTTTTTT	CASSFVPTSGGENTGELFF
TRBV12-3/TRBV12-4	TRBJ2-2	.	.	TGTGCCAGCAGCCCCAGTGGGGTTGGCACCGGGGAGCTGTTTTTT	CASSPSGVGTGELFF
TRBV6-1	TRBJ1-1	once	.	TGTGCCAGCAGTGAAGGGGGGACGACTATACAAGCTTTCTTT	CASSEGGTTIQAFF
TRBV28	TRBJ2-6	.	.	TGTGCCAGCAGTTTAATTCTTCGGACCGGCTCTGGGGCCAACGTCCTGACTTTC	CASSLILRTGSGANVLTF